Listed below are T cell receptor beta chains from one sample, sequenced in a study of radiotherapy plus CTLA-4 blockade in lung cancer. Clones were sequenced by immunoSEQ multiplex PCR, and TCRdb holds only the in-frame ones, with some missing. The sample shows some 66,000 clones, approximately 80% of them seen only once. Sample: peripheral blood, taken from a patient treated with radiotherapy plus ipilimumab. Receptor source: a human donor with non-small cell lung cancer who had a partial response to radiotherapy plus ipilimumab. CDR3s include the opening cysteine and the closing phenylalanine or tryptophan. Fields, in order: V gene, clone size, J gene, D gene, CDR3 DNA, CDR3 protein. The D gene is left open where the match is weak. A row's size may be missing; if present it is once, few, many or a size class.

V gene: TRBV5-1; clone size: NA; J gene: TRBJ2-3; D gene: TRBD2; CDR3 DNA: TGCGCCAGCAGCCCTGGACTAGCCACAGATACGCAGTATTTT; CDR3 protein: CASSPGLATDTQYF
V gene: TRBV16; clone size: once; J gene: TRBJ2-7; D gene: NA; CDR3 DNA: TGTGCCAGCAGCCTATCAGACGGGCGGGACGAGCAGTACTTC; CDR3 protein: CASSLSDGRDEQYF
V gene: TRBV9; clone size: NA; J gene: TRBJ2-7; D gene: TRBD1; CDR3 DNA: TGTGCCAGCAGCCTCGGACAGGGAGGTACCTACGAGCAGTACTTC; CDR3 protein: CASSLGQGGTYEQYF
V gene: TRBV21-1; clone size: NA; J gene: TRBJ2-3; D gene: NA; CDR3 DNA: TGTGCCAGCAGCAAAGGGTACGGGACAGGGGGGGGACTAGAAGATACGCAGTATTTT; CDR3 protein: CASSKGYGTGGGLEDTQYF
V gene: TRBV6-1; clone size: once; J gene: TRBJ1-5; D gene: NA; CDR3 DNA: TGTGCCAGCAGTGAAGCAGGTGGTGTCGGGCAGCCCCAGCATTTT; CDR3 protein: CASSEAGGVGQPQHF
V gene: TRBV28; clone size: NA; J gene: TRBJ1-5; D gene: NA; CDR3 DNA: TGTGCCAGCAGTCTCGGGTCTAACAATCAGCCCCAGCATTTT; CDR3 protein: CASSLGSNNQPQHF
V gene: TRBV18; clone size: NA; J gene: TRBJ2-7; D gene: TRBD2; CDR3 DNA: TGTGCCAGCTCACCGACTAGCGGAGGCTCCTACGAGCAGTACTTC; CDR3 protein: CASSPTSGGSYEQYF
V gene: TRBV7-2; clone size: NA; J gene: TRBJ1-1; D gene: NA; CDR3 DNA: TGTGCCAGCAGCTACCATGCTTGGCAGGGGGAAGCTTTCTTT; CDR3 protein: CASSYHAWQGEAFF
V gene: TRBV9; clone size: NA; J gene: TRBJ2-1; D gene: TRBD2; CDR3 DNA: TGTGCCAGCAGCGGCGACAGGCTAGCGGGAGGGGAGCAGTTCTTC; CDR3 protein: CASSGDRLAGGEQFF
V gene: TRBV5-1; clone size: NA; J gene: TRBJ2-1; D gene: TRBD1; CDR3 DNA: TGCGCCAGCAGCTTGTCGGACAGGGGAGGGCTGTTCTTC; CDR3 protein: CASSLSDRGGLFF
V gene: TRBV6-1; clone size: NA; J gene: TRBJ1-1; D gene: TRBD1; CDR3 DNA: TGTGCCAGCCGACTGCATCAGGGGGCTGGTGGAGCTTTCTTT; CDR3 protein: CASRLHQGAGGAFF
V gene: TRBV7-8; clone size: NA; J gene: TRBJ2-7; D gene: TRBD2; CDR3 DNA: TGTGCCAGCAGCTGGGGGACTAGTTCGGGCGAGCAGTACTTC; CDR3 protein: CASSWGTSSGEQYF
V gene: TRBV19; clone size: once; J gene: TRBJ2-1; D gene: TRBD2; CDR3 DNA: TGTGCCAGTAGTATCCTGAGCGGGAACTCCTACAATGAGCAGTTCTTC; CDR3 protein: CASSILSGNSYNEQFF
V gene: TRBV11-3; clone size: NA; J gene: TRBJ2-1; D gene: NA; CDR3 DNA: TGTGCCAGCAGCTTAGAAGCGGCCGGCATTAATGAGCAGTTCTTC; CDR3 protein: CASSLEAAGINEQFF
V gene: TRBV19; clone size: NA; J gene: TRBJ1-2; D gene: NA; CDR3 DNA: TGTGCCAGTAGTCTCTTTCAGGACAGCTATGGCTACACCTTC; CDR3 protein: CASSLFQDSYGYTF
V gene: TRBV4-1; clone size: NA; J gene: TRBJ1-1; D gene: TRBD1; CDR3 DNA: TGCGCCAGCAGCCAAGCCTACAGGGGCCGGACTGAAGCTTTCTTT; CDR3 protein: CASSQAYRGRTEAFF
V gene: TRBV18; clone size: NA; J gene: TRBJ1-4; D gene: NA; CDR3 DNA: TGTGCCAGCTCACCAATGGACAGTAATGAAAAACTGTTTTTT; CDR3 protein: CASSPMDSNEKLFF
V gene: TRBV9; clone size: NA; J gene: TRBJ2-1; D gene: TRBD2; CDR3 DNA: TGTGCCAGCAGCCCCTGGGTAGCGGGAGATGACAATGAGCAGTTCTTC; CDR3 protein: CASSPWVAGDDNEQFF
V gene: TRBV9; clone size: NA; J gene: TRBJ2-3; D gene: NA; CDR3 DNA: TGTGCCAGCAGCGTAGCCCAGGGGGGAGATACGCAGTATTTT; CDR3 protein: CASSVAQGGDTQYF
V gene: TRBV7-2; clone size: NA; J gene: TRBJ2-1; D gene: NA; CDR3 DNA: TGTGCCAGCAGCCCATCTAGCGACCTCTCCTACAATGAGCAGTTCTTC; CDR3 protein: CASSPSSDLSYNEQFF
V gene: TRBV5-5; clone size: NA; J gene: TRBJ2-3; D gene: TRBD2; CDR3 DNA: TGTGCCAGCAGCTTAGGACTAGCGGGCACAGATACGCAGTATTTT; CDR3 protein: CASSLGLAGTDTQYF
V gene: TRBV18; clone size: few; J gene: TRBJ1-5; D gene: NA; CDR3 DNA: TGTGCCAGCTCACCAAGGAGCCCGGGGGACAATCAGCCCCAGCATTTT; CDR3 protein: CASSPRSPGDNQPQHF
V gene: TRBV28; clone size: NA; J gene: TRBJ1-4; D gene: NA; CDR3 DNA: TGTGCCAGCAGTAACCAGGAAAAACTGTTTTTT; CDR3 protein: CASSNQEKLFF
V gene: TRBV29-1; clone size: NA; J gene: TRBJ2-2; D gene: NA; CDR3 DNA: TGCAGCGTTGAGTCTAACACCGGGGAGCTGTTTTTT; CDR3 protein: CSVESNTGELFF
V gene: TRBV10-3; clone size: NA; J gene: TRBJ1-5; D gene: NA; CDR3 DNA: TGTGCCATCAGTGAGTCGAGGCAGGGTGGTCGCGGCAATCAGCCCCAGCATTTT; CDR3 protein: CAISESRQGGRGNQPQHF
V gene: TRBV4-1; clone size: NA; J gene: TRBJ1-1; D gene: TRBD1; CDR3 DNA: TGCGCCAGCAGCCATACCCGACAGGGACGGAACACTGAAGCTTTCTTT; CDR3 protein: CASSHTRQGRNTEAFF
V gene: TRBV6-6; clone size: NA; J gene: TRBJ1-5; D gene: NA; CDR3 DNA: TGTGCCAGCAGCGACGGGACTACTCAGCCCCAGCATTTT; CDR3 protein: CASSDGTTQPQHF
V gene: TRBV2; clone size: NA; J gene: TRBJ2-7; D gene: TRBD2; CDR3 DNA: TGTGCCAGCAGTGAACCGGCTAGCGGGAGGGTTAGCTCCTACGAGCAGTACTTC; CDR3 protein: CASSEPASGRVSSYEQYF
V gene: TRBV11-2; clone size: NA; J gene: TRBJ2-4; D gene: NA; CDR3 DNA: TGTGCCAGCAGCCTGCGGAGGGATAGAAACATTCAGTACTTC; CDR3 protein: CASSLRRDRNIQYF
V gene: TRBV4-2; clone size: few; J gene: TRBJ2-7; D gene: NA; CDR3 DNA: TGTGCCAGCAGCCAATCGAGCGGAGCCAGCTACGAGCAGTACTTC; CDR3 protein: CASSQSSGASYEQYF
V gene: TRBV19; clone size: NA; J gene: TRBJ2-2; D gene: TRBD1; CDR3 DNA: TGTGCCAGTAGTATTCGGGACAGGGGGCGCCCCGGGGAGCTGTTTTTT; CDR3 protein: CASSIRDRGRPGELFF
V gene: TRBV19; clone size: NA; J gene: TRBJ2-1; D gene: TRBD2; CDR3 DNA: TGTGCCAGTAGTAAGATCGGCGGGAGCACCAATGAGCAGTTCTTC; CDR3 protein: CASSKIGGSTNEQFF
V gene: TRBV7-9; clone size: NA; J gene: TRBJ2-3; D gene: TRBD2; CDR3 DNA: TGTGCCAGCAGCCCCGATGGGGGGGAGAGCACAGATACGCAGTATTTT; CDR3 protein: CASSPDGGESTDTQYF
V gene: TRBV7-7; clone size: NA; J gene: TRBJ1-3; D gene: NA; CDR3 DNA: TGTGCCAGCAGCTTGGGAGATTACTCTGGAAACACCATATATTTT; CDR3 protein: CASSLGDYSGNTIYF
V gene: TRBV14; clone size: NA; J gene: TRBJ2-3; D gene: NA; CDR3 DNA: TGTGCCAGCAGCCTGCAGGGTATGTCAGATACGCAGTATTTT; CDR3 protein: CASSLQGMSDTQYF
V gene: TRBV7-2; clone size: NA; J gene: TRBJ2-2; D gene: NA; CDR3 DNA: TGTGCCAGCAGCTCAGGACAGATACTGAACACCGGGGAGCTGTTTTTT; CDR3 protein: CASSSGQILNTGELFF
V gene: TRBV5-1; clone size: NA; J gene: TRBJ2-3; D gene: NA; CDR3 DNA: TGCGCCAGCAGCTTGGTTTCGGGCACAGATACGCAGTATTTT; CDR3 protein: CASSLVSGTDTQYF
V gene: TRBV29-1; clone size: NA; J gene: TRBJ1-1; D gene: TRBD1; CDR3 DNA: TGCAGCGTTTTGGGGGGACAGGGATCCACTGAAGCTTTCTTT; CDR3 protein: CSVLGGQGSTEAFF
V gene: TRBV19; clone size: NA; J gene: TRBJ1-3; D gene: NA; CDR3 DNA: TGTGCCAGTAGGACAGGAGGAGTAAGAAACACCATATATTTT; CDR3 protein: CASRTGGVRNTIYF
V gene: TRBV4-1; clone size: NA; J gene: TRBJ2-3; D gene: TRBD1; CDR3 DNA: TGCGCCAGCAGCCTCACTACAGGGGCTGGCACAGATACGCAGTATTTT; CDR3 protein: CASSLTTGAGTDTQYF
V gene: TRBV7-2; clone size: once; J gene: TRBJ2-5; D gene: NA; CDR3 DNA: TGTGCCAGCAGCTCAGGGGACGCAGTCCGGGAGACCCAGTACTTC; CDR3 protein: CASSSGDAVRETQYF
V gene: TRBV18; clone size: NA; J gene: TRBJ2-5; D gene: NA; CDR3 DNA: TGTGCCAGCCCACCACCGGCCCCAGAGACCCAGTACTTC; CDR3 protein: CASPPPAPETQYF
V gene: TRBV9; clone size: NA; J gene: TRBJ2-5; D gene: TRBD2; CDR3 DNA: TGTGCCAGCAGCGCTCACCTAGCGGAAGAGACCCAGTACTTC; CDR3 protein: CASSAHLAEETQYF
V gene: TRBV28; clone size: NA; J gene: TRBJ2-1; D gene: TRBD2; CDR3 DNA: TGTGCCAGCAGCTCACTGGGCCTAGCGGGAGGTAAGGAGCAGTTCTTC; CDR3 protein: CASSSLGLAGGKEQFF
V gene: TRBV18; clone size: NA; J gene: TRBJ2-1; D gene: NA; CDR3 DNA: TGTGCCAGCTCACCATCCAGGATTAGCAATGAGCAGTTCTTC; CDR3 protein: CASSPSRISNEQFF
V gene: TRBV10-3; clone size: NA; J gene: TRBJ2-4; D gene: TRBD1; CDR3 DNA: TGTGCCATCAGTACAACAGGGGATCGGGCCAAAAACATTCAGTACTTC; CDR3 protein: CAISTTGDRAKNIQYF
V gene: TRBV29-1; clone size: NA; J gene: TRBJ2-1; D gene: TRBD2; CDR3 DNA: TGCAGCGTTGGGCGGGGGTACAATGAGCAGTTCTTC; CDR3 protein: CSVGRGYNEQFF
V gene: TRBV30; clone size: NA; J gene: TRBJ1-6; D gene: NA; CDR3 DNA: TGTGCCTCGTCCGGAGAGTATAATTCACCCCTCCACTTT; CDR3 protein: CASSGEYNSPLHF
V gene: TRBV9; clone size: NA; J gene: TRBJ2-2; D gene: TRBD2; CDR3 DNA: TGTGCCAGCAGCCCTCAGGGTAGCGGGGCGAACACCGGGGAGCTGTTTTTT; CDR3 protein: CASSPQGSGANTGELFF
V gene: TRBV7-9; clone size: NA; J gene: TRBJ2-7; D gene: NA; CDR3 DNA: TGTGCCAGCATCCCATTCGTCCGGACAGACTCCTACGAGCAGTACTTC; CDR3 protein: CASIPFVRTDSYEQYF
V gene: TRBV25-1; clone size: once; J gene: TRBJ1-2; D gene: NA; CDR3 DNA: TGTGCCAGCACCGGGAGCGACACCTCATTCCTCTATGGCTACACCTTC; CDR3 protein: CASTGSDTSFLYGYTF
V gene: TRBV5-1; clone size: NA; J gene: TRBJ2-6; D gene: NA; CDR3 DNA: TGCGCCAGCAGATTTCTTTCAGTCTCTGGGGCCAACGTCCTGACTTTC; CDR3 protein: CASRFLSVSGANVLTF
V gene: TRBV6-1; clone size: NA; J gene: TRBJ2-7; D gene: TRBD2; CDR3 DNA: TGTGCCAGCACAGGGGGACTAGCGGGAAACGAGCAGTACTTC; CDR3 protein: CASTGGLAGNEQYF
V gene: TRBV19; clone size: NA; J gene: TRBJ2-7; D gene: NA; CDR3 DNA: TGTGCCAGTAGTTTCCGGGACAACGCAGCGCAGTACTTC; CDR3 protein: CASSFRDNAAQYF
V gene: TRBV27; clone size: NA; J gene: TRBJ1-1; D gene: NA; CDR3 DNA: TGTGCCAGCAGGTTACGGGGGGTCAAGACTGAAGCTTTCTTT; CDR3 protein: CASRLRGVKTEAFF
V gene: TRBV30; clone size: NA; J gene: TRBJ2-5; D gene: NA; CDR3 DNA: TGTGCCTGGACTCAGGGGTATCGGGAGACCCAGTACTTC; CDR3 protein: CAWTQGYRETQYF